This T cell receptor (beta chain) was sequenced in a study of blood T cell repertoires in COVID-19. Patients in Seattle were enrolled during active infection, then followed longitudinally. Authors' methods: Amplified reference gene primers provided the basis for estimating nucleated cell counts. Libraries were prepared by immunoSEQ multiplex PCR; TCRdb keeps only in-frame clonotypes and omits some of them. V and J calls and clone size follow that table, whereas D and trimming were derived from the DNA. The data contain roughly 250,000 clones, 85% to 90% of them singletons. Losses at the gene ends were 7 bases for V and 3 bases for J; bases not matched to a gene: 7. The CDR3 runs to 15 residues. The germline CDR1 and CDR2 sequences are LNHDA and SQIVND (reference sequence).

The specimen sequenced was peripheral blood. This TCR came from a woman in her twenties or thirties with COVID-19, enrolled during active disease. The V gene is TRBV19, the J gene TRBJ1-5; 9 nucleotides match TRBD1. CDR3 bases: TGTGCCAGTAATGTCGGACAGGGGCCCAATCAGCCCCAGCATTTT. Translating it yields CASNVGQGPNQPQHF. Drawing the rest from reference TRBV19 and TRBJ1-5, the complete variable domain is DGGITQSPKYLFRKEGQNVTLSCEQNLNHDAMYWYRQDPGQGLRLIYYSQIVNDFQKGDIAEGYSVSREKKESFPLTVTSAQKNPTAFYLCASNVGQGPNQPQHFGDGTRLSIL.